The present T cell receptor beta chain was sequenced within a study of T cell repertoires in cytomegalovirus infection. TCRdb analysed the reads with MiXCR anew, one entry per CDR3 protein. The sample lists hundreds of thousands of distinct CDR3 sequences, approximately 40% seen once, with around 2.6% in the top ten. The germline V gene encodes CDR1 SGHDN and CDR2 FVKESK. Trimming took 1 base from V and 6 from J, leaving 15 bases between them. The CDR3 has 15 amino acids. This chain uses TRBV14 with TRBJ1-1; D remains ambiguous. The sequenced sample consisted of PBMCs. The sequence was obtained from a human donor in good health (CMV status not recorded). Some clones in this sample may be carry-over from other donors' samples. The CDR3 region is CASSQGTTLWAEAFF. CDR3 coding DNA: TGTGCCAGCAGCCAAGGCACGACACTTTGGGCTGAAGCTTTCTTT.